The clone carrying this TCR beta chain was seen ten or more times. As yet, its antigen is unknown. The V gene end was trimmed by 6 bases and the J gene end by 4 bases; junction bases not matched to a gene: 6. Germline V CDR1 and CDR2: SQVTM, ANQGSEA. The CDR3 length is 14 residues. Separate cDNA molecules each had unique molecular identifiers attached to them. TCRdb reprocessed the 5' RACE reads with MiXCR, giving one entry per CDR3 protein. This table holds approximately 70,000 distinct CDR3 sequences, about 4.6% found once. This entry is derived from a study of early T cells in non-severe SARS-CoV-2 infection. Study-wide background: The input, bulk RNA from unsorted whole blood, was sequenced, and chains were unpaired.

Study-wide points: Anti-spike CD8 specificities were favored by VDJdb matching, whose results missed private and CD4 specificities.

The sequence was collected from an adult who was a healthcare worker with PCR-confirmed SARS-CoV-2 infection or an uninfected control (not recorded which). The donor label of this sample is uncertain. The V gene is TRBV29-1, the J gene TRBJ1-3, with 10 bases that match TRBD1. The sample here was whole blood, taken at baseline. Here the CDR3 DNA reads TGCAGCGTCAGACAGGGGGCAGGAGGAAACACCATATATTTT. Protein: CSVRQGAGGNTIYF.